The 30 T cell receptor beta chains below all came from one sample that was sequenced in a study of cytomegalovirus exposure and HLA in healthy donors. Primers included in the PCR were 60 Vbeta and 13 Jbeta primers. The data were produced by immunoSEQ multiplex PCR, yet TCRdb's version contains in-frame clones alone and is incomplete. The table records around 90,000 clones, 85% of them present only once. The sample consisted of PBMCs. Every receptor here comes from a man aged 40-50 years in good health and CMV-seropositive.

DNA for the CDR3: TGCGCCAGCAGCCCCTCCGGGACAGTAACGGGAGGCTACACCTTC. This codes for CASSPSGTVTGGYTF. The chain recombines TRBV5-1 with TRBJ1-2, with TRBD1 matching over 7 bases. V lost 4 bases to trimming and J lost 8 bases; unmatched junction nucleotides: 14. CDR1 is SGHRS and CDR2 is YFSETQ in the germline V gene. CDR3 size: 15 residues.

The rearrangement uses TRBV28 and TRBJ1-5, with 10 bases fitting TRBD1. Per germline, CDR1 MDHEN and CDR2 SYDVKM. The CDR3 has 15 residues. Germline trimming cut 6 bases from V and 4 bases from J; bases unmatched to any gene: 6. This chain's CDR3 is CASRAPGQGNQPQHF. The CDR3 bases are TGTGCCAGCAGGGCCCCGGGACAGGGGAATCAGCCCCAGCATTTT.

This chain joins TRBV27 and TRBJ2-7; 10 bases fit TRBD2. CDR3 size: 16 residues. J lost 0 bases, V lost 2 bases, and 4 bases had no gene match. The germline CDR1 and CDR2 sequences are MNHEY and SMNVEV (reference sequence). The CDR3 region has the DNA TGTGCCAGCAGTTTACTCCCTAGCGGGAGCTCCTACGAGCAGTACTTC. It codes for CASSLLPSGSSYEQYF.

This sequence joins TRBV2 and TRBJ2-2; 12 bases are a match to TRBD2. V shed 6 bases and J 2 bases; nucleotides not matched to a gene: 4. The CDR3 consists of 16 residues. Per germline, CDR1 SNHLY and CDR2 FYNNEI. CDR3 DNA sequence: TGTGCCAGCAGGGCTAGCGGGGGGGCCAACACCGGGGAGCTGTTTTTT. Its translation: CASRASGGANTGELFF.

The rearrangement links TRBV18 to TRBJ2-3; TRBD1 is a possible D gene (5 bases). This CDR3 is 15 amino acids long. Germline V gene lookup returns CDR1 KGHSH and CDR2 LQKENI. The ends were cut back, 0 bases at V and 3 bases at J, with 10 bases in the middle. As DNA, the CDR3 is TGTGCCAGCTCACCACCTAGGCAGGGTACAGATACGCAGTATTTT. Encoded protein: CASSPPRQGTDTQYF.

CDR3 in DNA: TGCAGTGCTGAGGACAGGACTGAAGCTTTCTTT. Protein product: CSAEDRTEAFF. The chain joins TRBV20-1 to TRBJ1-1; TRBD1 matches at 7 bases. The CDR3 sequence is 11 residues long. Looked up from germline, CDR1 is DFQATT and CDR2 is SNEGSKA (reference sequence). After removal of 5 bases from V and 5 bases from J, the junction contained 2 bases not matched to a gene.

The CDR3 nucleotides read TGCGCCAGCAGCTTGGATGGACTAGCGGGAGTCTACGAGCAGTACTTC. Amino acids: CASSLDGLAGVYEQYF. The V gene is TRBV5-1, the J gene TRBJ2-7, with 13 bases matching TRBD2. The junction had 3 bases not matched to a gene; V was cut back by 0 bases and J by 3 bases. CDR1 and CDR2 from the germline V gene are SGHRS and YFSETQ. This CDR3 region has 16 residues.

To note about this clone: Other DNA sequences of this sample code for an identical CDR3. This chain links TRBV7-8 with TRBJ2-7; 7 nucleotides agree with TRBD2. The CDR3 runs to 18 residues. Per the germline V gene, CDR1 is SGHVS and CDR2 is FQNEAQ. After removal of 0 bases from V and 0 bases from J, the junction contained 11 bases not matched to a gene. CDR3 residues: CASSLALASGASSYEQYF. CDR3 in DNA: TGTGCCAGCAGCTTAGCCCTAGCTAGCGGAGCGAGCTCCTACGAGCAGTACTTC. Full variable domain (outside the CDR3, taken from reference TRBV7-8 and TRBJ2-7): GAGVSQSPRYKVAKRGQDVALRCDPISGHVSLFWYQQALGQGPEFLTYFQNEAQLDKSGLPSDRFFAERPEGSVSTLKIQRTQQEDSAVYLCASSLALASGASSYEQYFGPGTRLTVT.

The chain uses TRBV10-3 and TRBJ2-2, with 8 bases lining up with TRBD1. CDR1 and CDR2 from the germline V gene are ENHRY and SYGVKD. This CDR3 region has 15 residues. J was trimmed by 4 bases and V by 2 bases; bases with no gene match: 3. The CDR3 sequence: CAISEPGQVTGELFF. The CDR3 coding sequence is TGTGCCATCAGTGAGCCGGGACAGGTCACCGGGGAGCTGTTTTTT.

The V and J genes are TRBV6-1 and TRBJ1-5; D is unresolved. Germline V lookup: CDR1 MNHNS, CDR2 SASEGT. V dropped 2 bases and J dropped 4 bases, with 12 bases sitting between them. The CDR3 extends over 15 amino acids. CDR3 region: CASSERGLLNQPQHF. The CDR3, as DNA: TGTGCCAGCAGTGAACGCGGACTTCTTAATCAGCCCCAGCATTTT.

The J gene is TRBJ1-1, the V gene TRBV5-1, with 7 nucleotides matching TRBD1. CDR1 is SGHRS, CDR2 YFSETQ, per germline. The trim removed 8 bases at V and 4 bases at J, leaving 8 bases unmatched. This CDR3 is built from 13 residues. In DNA form, the CDR3 reads TGCGCCAGTAATACAGGGGCGGGCACTGAAGCTTTCTTT. It specifies CASNTGAGTEAFF.

This clone was seen more than once but under ten times. The V call is TRBV28, the J call TRBJ2-1; D is perhaps TRBD1 (6 bases). Germline CDR1 MDHEN, CDR2 SYDVKM. CDR3 length: 14 residues. The V end lost 6 bases, the J end lost 8 bases, and 17 bases lay between the germline ends. The CDR3 nucleotides read TGTGCCAGCAGGAACAGGGCGAGGCTATATGAGCAGTTCTTC. Amino acid sequence: CASRNRARLYEQFF.

This clone was seen once. The rearrangement uses TRBV9 and TRBJ2-5; D not certain. The better agreement between TRBJ2-7 and the DNA end casts doubt on the J call. This CDR3 has 14 residues. Germline V gene lookup returns CDR1 SGDLS and CDR2 YYNGEE. The CDR3 DNA reads as TGTGCCAGCAGCGTAGCTCCGGTCTCCTACGAGCAGTACTTC. Translation gives CASSVAPVSYEQYF.

The chain carries TRBV11-2 and TRBJ2-7; perhaps TRBD1 as D (5 bases). Between the trimmed V and J ends, which lost 6 bases and 3 bases, there was a span of 9 bases. CDR1 is SGHAT and CDR2 is FQNNGV in the germline V gene. The CDR3 is 12 amino acids. The CDR3: CASRRDSYEQYF. The CDR3 region has the DNA TGTGCCAGCAGACGCGACAGCTACGAGCAGTACTTC.

The chain employs TRBV13 and TRBJ1-5, with D maybe TRBD1 (6 bases). Looked up from germline, CDR1 is PRHDT and CDR2 is FYEKMQ (reference sequence). The CDR3 is 12 amino acids. Trimming removed 3 bases at V and 7 bases at J, with 7 bases between. The CDR3 spells CASSFRGQPQHF. DNA of the CDR3: TGTGCCAGCAGCTTCAGGGGCCAGCCCCAGCATTTT.

This chain links TRBV11-2 with TRBJ2-3; TRBD1 aligns across 8 bases. Germline assignment: CDR1 SGHAT and CDR2 FQNNGV. This CDR3 comprises 15 residues. Unmatched junction bases numbered 7, after V lost 2 bases and J lost 6 bases. CDR3 amino acids: CASSLQGAVMDTQYF. The CDR3 DNA reads as TGTGCCAGCAGCTTACAGGGGGCTGTAATGGATACGCAGTATTTT.

The chain uses TRBV28 and TRBJ1-5, with 8 nucleotides matching TRBD1. The CDR3 extends over 14 amino acids. V lost 6 bases and J lost 7; bases outside the gene matches: 8. Germline V CDR1 and CDR2: MDHEN, SYDVKM. The CDR3 sequence is CASRNPGGGQPQHF. DNA for the CDR3: TGTGCCAGCAGAAACCCAGGGGGCGGGCAGCCCCAGCATTTT.

The rearrangement links TRBV11-3 to TRBJ2-1; 10 bases are a match to TRBD2. J was trimmed by 8 bases and V by 2 bases; bases with no gene match: 6. The germline gives CDR1 SGHNT, CDR2 YENEEA. This CDR3 has 15 amino acids. In DNA form, the CDR3 reads TGTGCCAGCAGCTTAAATTTAGCGGGAGGCCATGAGCAGTTCTTC. The encoded protein is CASSLNLAGGHEQFF.

J is TRBJ2-6 and V is TRBV19, with a possible D match to TRBD1 (6 bases). Germline lookup yields CDR1 LNHDA and CDR2 SQIVND (reference sequence). V was trimmed by 6 bases and J by 8 bases, leaving 11 bases between them. This CDR3 region has 13 residues. The CDR3 loop is CASSKQGPNVLTF. In DNA, the CDR3 is TGTGCCAGTAGCAAACAGGGCCCCAACGTCCTGACTTTC.

The V and J genes are TRBV6-1 and TRBJ1-6, with a weak D call TRBD1 (6 bases). This CDR3 is built from 14 residues. Trimming shortened V by 6 bases and J by 9 bases, and 15 bases separated the two germline ends. Germline V gives CDR1 MNHNS, CDR2 SASEGT. Here the CDR3 reads CASRPQGNFSPLHF. The CDR3 nucleotides are TGTGCCAGCAGACCCCAGGGGAACTTTTCACCCCTCCACTTT.

The rearrangement joins TRBV21-1 to TRBJ2-7; the D segment call TRBD1 is taken from the table without a DNA check. TRBV21-1 is a pseudogene locus. This CDR3 has 17 amino acids. The CDR3 spells CASSKGVPCQRGYEQYF. The CDR3 DNA sequence: TGTGCCAGCAGCAAAGGGGTTCCGTGCCAAAGGGGATACGAGCAGTACTTC.

This chain joins TRBV18 and TRBJ1-5, with unresolved D. The CDR3 length is 14 residues. Trimming stripped 5 bases from V and 0 bases from J, with 8 bases between. CDR1 and CDR2 (germline): KGHSH, LQKENI. CDR3: CASSGSDSNQPQHF. The CDR3 DNA sequence: TGTGCCAGCTCAGGCAGCGATAGCAATCAGCCCCAGCATTTT.

The genes are TRBV6-1 and TRBJ2-7; possible D gene TRBD2, 7 bases. V gave up 2 bases and J gave up 0 bases, with 26 bases separating them. CDR1 is MNHNS and CDR2 is SASEGT in the germline V gene. This CDR3 region has 20 residues. The CDR3 nucleotides are TGTGCCAGCAGTGAACGGGGTGGGGAGGGGGTGGTGGGAGCCTCCTACGAGCAGTACTTC. Translating it yields CASSERGGEGVVGASYEQYF.

The chain recombines TRBV7-2 with TRBJ2-5; D is ambiguous. The DNA matches TRBJ2-7 better at its end, which makes the J call doubtful. The CDR3 is made up of 15 amino acids. The germline V gene has CDR1 SGHTA and CDR2 FQGNSA. DNA for the CDR3: TGTGCCAGCAGTAAGAGGTCCTTCCTCTCCTACGAGCAGTACTTC. Protein sequence: CASSKRSFLSYEQYF.

The gene calls are TRBV4-2 and TRBJ1-6, with a tentative D call TRBD1 (6 bases). The CDR3 consists of 14 residues. From germline, CDR1 is LGHNA and CDR2 YNFKEQ. V was shortened by 4 bases and J by 6 bases, with 10 bases between the two germline ends. As DNA, the CDR3 is TGTGCCAGCAGCCCCGGACAGCCTAATTCACCCCTCCACTTT. It translates to CASSPGQPNSPLHF.

The rearrangement links TRBV19 to TRBJ1-4, with 9 bases lining up with TRBD1. Trimming took 4 bases from V and 8 from J; bases not matched to a gene: 5. There are 14 residues in the CDR3. Germline CDR1 and CDR2: LNHDA and SQIVND (reference sequence). The CDR3 region is CASSTGTGREKLFF. The CDR3, as DNA: TGTGCCAGTAGTACCGGGACAGGGAGGGAAAAACTGTTTTTT.

The V and J genes are TRBV5-6 and TRBJ1-2, with D tentatively TRBD1 (5 bases). Germline loops: CDR1 SGHDT, CDR2 YYEEEE. Between the trimmed V and J ends, which lost 0 bases and 1 base, there was a span of 13 bases. CDR3 length: 16 residues. The chain's CDR3 is CASSLEGPVLNYGYTF. In nucleotides, the CDR3 is TGTGCCAGCAGCTTGGAGGGGCCAGTTCTTAACTATGGCTACACCTTC.

This chain connects TRBV27 to TRBJ2-1; 10 bases match TRBD2. V lost 5 bases to trimming and J lost 7 bases; unmatched junction nucleotides: 14. CDR3 length: 17 amino acids. The V gene's germline CDR1 is MNHEY and CDR2 SMNVEV (reference sequence). The CDR3 DNA reads TGTGCCAGCAGTCCGGGACTAGCGCCTTTCCCAGTTAATGAGCAGTTCTTC. This codes for CASSPGLAPFPVNEQFF.

J is TRBJ1-5 and V is TRBV19, with TRBD1 matching over 8 bases. The CDR3 extends over 15 amino acids. V lost 7 bases, J lost 5 bases, and 10 bases stayed unmatched. CDR1 is LNHDA, CDR2 SQIVND, per germline (reference sequence). CDR3 in amino acids: CASTRQGFIDQPQHF. For the CDR3, the DNA is TGTGCCAGTACTAGACAGGGGTTCATCGATCAGCCCCAGCATTTT.

The chain uses TRBV4-2 and TRBJ2-7; 7 bases line up with TRBD1. The germline V gene encodes CDR1 LGHNA and CDR2 YNFKEQ. The CDR3 is made up of 15 amino acids. J gave up 0 bases and V 0 bases, and 2 bases lay outside the gene matches. CDR3 region: CASSQDWDSSYEQYF. CDR3 coding DNA: TGTGCCAGCAGCCAAGATTGGGACAGCTCCTACGAGCAGTACTTC.